These 23 T cell receptor beta chains were all obtained from the same sample, sequenced in a study of shared clonotypes between healthy human individuals. Produced via immunoSEQ multiplex PCR; TCRdb's table is partial and in-frame only. The top ten clones hold more than 0.12% of a sample with millions of clones, 85% to 95% of them seen once. The sequencing input was naive CD4+ T cells sorted from blood. The subset here: CD45RA+ positively selected. Receptors were obtained from a man aged 18 to 35 in good health.

V usage is TRBV6-1 and J usage is TRBJ2-7; the match to TRBD2 covers 9 bases. With 6 bases clipped from V and 2 bases from J, the junction kept 5 bases outside the gene matches. The CDR3 sequence is 14 residues long. Germline V gene lookup returns CDR1 MNHNS and CDR2 SASEGT. Here the CDR3 DNA reads TGTGCCAGCAGCGCGACTAGCGGAGCCTACGAGCAGTACTTC. This codes for CASSATSGAYEQYF.

As regards this clone: Other DNA sequences from this sample encode an identical CDR3 as well. The J gene is TRBJ2-3, the V gene TRBV11-3; D might be TRBD1 (6 bases). This CDR3 region has 14 residues. Deletions cut 2 bases from V and 1 base from J, with 7 bases between. Germline V gene data show CDR1 as SGHNT and CDR2 as YENEEA. The CDR3 here is CASSLRTGTDTQYF. The CDR3 DNA reads TGTGCCAGCAGCTTAAGGACAGGCACAGATACGCAGTATTTT.

This clone appeared a single time. V and J are TRBV7-2 and TRBJ2-1; a weak D match, TRBD2 (6 bases). Germline CDR1 SGHTA, CDR2 FQGNSA. Trimming cost V 3 bases and J 10 bases, with 16 bases left between them. The CDR3 consists of 14 residues. The CDR3 region is CASSLDYLAQEQFF. The CDR3 DNA is TGTGCCAGCAGCTTGGACTACCTAGCCCAGGAGCAGTTCTTC.

Concerning this clone itself: The identical CDR3 is also encoded by other nucleotide sequences in the sample. This rearrangement joins TRBV30 to TRBJ1-2; D uncertain. CDR3 length: 12 residues. V lost 0 bases and J lost 3, with 5 bases in between. In germline, CDR1 is GTSNPN, CDR2 SVGIG (reference sequence). The CDR3: CAWSVQYYGYTF. DNA of the CDR3: TGTGCCTGGAGTGTACAGTACTATGGCTACACCTTC.

The V call is TRBV28, the J call TRBJ1-4, with D maybe TRBD1 (6 bases). The CDR3 is made up of 14 amino acids. The germline gives CDR1 MDHEN, CDR2 SYDVKM. Trimming took off 6 bases at V and 8 bases at J, with 16 bases between the two ends. The CDR3: CASRDSGTREKLFF. The CDR3 DNA follows: TGTGCCAGCAGGGACTCCGGGACACGCGAAAAACTGTTTTTT.

V gene TRBV10-3 combines with J gene TRBJ2-7, with D possibly matching TRBD1 (6 bases). V gave up 3 bases and J gave up 2 bases, with 8 bases separating them. The CDR3 loop spans 13 amino acids. Germline values: CDR1 ENHRY, CDR2 SYGVKD. This chain's CDR3 is CAISDTGPYEQYF. The CDR3 bases are TGTGCCATCAGTGACACAGGGCCCTACGAGCAGTACTTC.

This chain connects TRBV6-1 to TRBJ1-4; D perhaps matches TRBD1 (5 bases). Trimming removed 5 bases at V and 13 bases at J, with 11 bases between. Germline V gene data show CDR1 as MNHNS and CDR2 as SASEGT. This CDR3 is built from 11 residues. The CDR3 reads CASSQGPTLFF. CDR3 DNA: TGTGCCAGCAGTCAGGGTCCAACACTGTTTTTT.

The gene calls are TRBV10-3 and TRBJ2-3, with 10 bases matching TRBD1. J was trimmed by 5 bases and V by 0 bases; bases with no gene match: 11. CDR3 length equals 18 residues. The germline V gene has CDR1 ENHRY and CDR2 SYGVKD. Here the CDR3 reads CAISESVGGTGVGDTQYF. The CDR3, as DNA: TGTGCCATCAGTGAGTCAGTAGGAGGGACAGGGGTTGGAGATACGCAGTATTTT.

This chain connects TRBV30 to TRBJ2-5; 10 nucleotides line up with TRBD2. CDR1 and CDR2 (germline): GTSNPN, SVGIG (reference sequence). The CDR3 has 16 amino acids. After removal of 4 bases from V and 1 base from J, the junction contained 9 bases not matched to a gene. The CDR3 loop is CAWMFKRGGAQETQYF. The CDR3 coding sequence is TGTGCCTGGATGTTTAAGCGGGGGGGGGCCCAAGAGACCCAGTACTTC.

The rearrangement uses TRBV10-3 and TRBJ2-5; 7 nucleotides line up with TRBD2. With 9 bases clipped from V and 2 bases from J, the junction kept 6 bases outside the gene matches. Per germline, CDR1 ENHRY and CDR2 SYGVKD. The CDR3 covers 13 residues. The CDR3 DNA sequence: TGTGCCATGTCTAGCGGTTATCAAGAGACCCAGTACTTC. Translation gives CAMSSGYQETQYF.

The chain is built from TRBV7-2 and TRBJ2-7; D gene uncertain. The V gene's germline CDR1 is SGHTA and CDR2 FQGNSA. The CDR3 spans 13 residues. V lost 2 bases and J lost 6, with 11 bases in between. The CDR3 coding sequence is TGTGCCAGCAGCTTACAAAGATTCGGCGAGCAGTACTTC. It encodes CASSLQRFGEQYF.

V and J are TRBV30 and TRBJ1-1; D is unclear. This CDR3 is built from 14 residues. Trimming stripped 8 bases from V and 0 bases from J, with 16 bases between. Germline V gene lookup returns CDR1 GTSNPN and CDR2 SVGIG (reference sequence). The CDR3 loop is CARTSTRLNTEAFF. The CDR3 DNA reads as TGTGCCCGAACTTCCACACGACTGAACACTGAAGCTTTCTTT.

In this sample, this clone turned up once. The chain combines TRBV6-1 with TRBJ1-4; 7 positions agree with TRBD1. CDR1 MNHNS and CDR2 SASEGT come from the germline V gene. This CDR3 is 14 amino acids long. After removal of 7 bases from V and 7 bases from J, the junction contained 9 bases not matched to a gene. The CDR3 sequence is CASTKTGFREKLFF. The CDR3 DNA reads as TGTGCCAGCACCAAGACAGGGTTTCGTGAAAAACTGTTTTTT.

The chain combines TRBV5-4 with TRBJ2-3, with 11 nucleotides matching TRBD2. The CDR3 is 19 residues long. With V trimmed by 4 bases and J by 1 base, 14 bases remained unmatched. Germline V gene data show CDR1 as SGHNT and CDR2 as YYREEE (reference sequence). Here the CDR3 reads CASSQDRLAGQSRTDTQYF. CDR3 nucleotides: TGTGCCAGCAGCCAGGACAGACTAGCGGGGCAATCCCGCACAGATACGCAGTATTTT. The complete variable domain, with remaining parts taken from reference TRBV5-4 and TRBJ2-3, reads ETGVTQSPTHLIKTRGQQVTLRCSSQSGHNTVSWYQQALGQGPQFIFQYYREEENGRGNFPPRFSGLQFPNYSSELNVNALELDDSALYLCASSQDRLAGQSRTDTQYFGPGTRLTVL.

The chain combines TRBV4-1 with TRBJ1-3; D is unresolved. This CDR3 has 15 amino acids. Deletions cut 1 base from V and 0 bases from J, with 7 bases between. CDR1 is MGHRA, CDR2 YSYEKL, per germline. In nucleotides, the CDR3 is TGCGCCAGCAGCCAAGGAACCATCTCTGGAAACACCATATATTTT. Translated, it gives CASSQGTISGNTIYF.

This clone was counted a few times. This same CDR3 is encoded by further DNA sequences in the sample. The CDR3 region is CASSTQGGSYNEQFF. The CDR3 DNA reads as TGTGCCAGTAGTACCCAGGGGGGGTCCTACAATGAGCAGTTCTTC. J is TRBJ2-1 and V is TRBV19; D may correspond to TRBD1 or TRBD2 (7 bases each). The CDR3 extends over 15 amino acids. V was cut by 4 bases and J by 1 base, with 11 bases left in between. From germline, CDR1 is LNHDA and CDR2 SQIVND (reference sequence).

The J gene is TRBJ2-1, the V gene TRBV9; tentative D call: TRBD2 (5 bases). The length of the CDR3 is 13 residues. The V and J ends lost 0 bases and 12 bases respectively, with 13 bases between them. Germline-derived CDR1 and CDR2 are SGDLS and YYNGEE. The CDR3 is CASSVENAGGQFF. CDR3 DNA: TGTGCCAGCAGCGTAGAGAACGCCGGAGGGCAGTTCTTC.

The chain carries TRBV11-3 and TRBJ2-1, with D possibly being TRBD1 (6 bases). Germline lookup yields CDR1 SGHNT and CDR2 YENEEA. The CDR3 is made up of 16 amino acids. With 4 bases removed from V and 2 bases from J, the gap between germline ends came to 15 bases. CDR3 sequence reads: CASSSGTTKTYNEQFF. The CDR3 region has the DNA TGTGCCAGCAGCTCTGGGACAACCAAGACCTACAATGAGCAGTTCTTC.

This chain connects TRBV6-6 to TRBJ2-3; 9 bases map to TRBD2. The CDR3 extends over 16 amino acids. Germline CDR1 MNHNY, CDR2 SVGAGI (reference sequence). Trimming at V came to 0 bases and at J to 3 bases, leaving 4 bases not matched to a gene. The CDR3 DNA follows: TGTGCCAGCAGTTACTCCGGCGGGGGGGTAACAGATACGCAGTATTTT. Its translation is CASSYSGGGVTDTQYF.

The rearrangement links TRBV30 to TRBJ1-2; D remains ambiguous. The V gene's germline CDR1 is GTSNPN and CDR2 SVGIG (reference sequence). V shed 0 bases and J shed 4 bases, with 15 bases lying between them. The CDR3 runs to 15 residues. The DNA for the CDR3 is TGTGCCTGGAGTGTGGGCGGACCCCTTGGCTATGGCTACACCTTC. This translates into CAWSVGGPLGYGYTF.

The CDR3 DNA reads as TGTGCCATCAGTCCGACTAGCCGGGAGACCCAGTACTTC. Translation gives CAISPTSRETQYF. The chain has TRBV10-3 and TRBJ2-5; 7 positions match TRBD2. Germline CDR1 ENHRY, CDR2 SYGVKD. Trimming at V came to 5 bases and at J to 5 bases, leaving 5 bases not matched to a gene. This CDR3 has 13 residues.

Concerning this clone: An end of the junction differs from the germline gene, which may be a read error. V and J are TRBV4-1 and TRBJ2-2; D remains unclear. In germline, CDR1 is MGHRA, CDR2 YSYEKL. The CDR3 totals 13 residues. CDR3 loop: CASSQGNAGELFF. CDR3 nucleotides: TGCGCCAGCAGCCAAGGGAACGCCGGGGAGCTGTTTTTT.

The CDR3 DNA sequence: TGTGCCAGCAGCTTATTGGCCGCCAGGTGGAGCACTGAAGCTTTCTTT. Protein product: CASSLLAARWSTEAFF. The chain carries TRBV7-2 and TRBJ1-1; D is uncertain. Germline assignment: CDR1 SGHTA and CDR2 FQGNSA. The CDR3 loop spans 16 amino acids. V was clipped by 2 bases and J by 4 bases, with 17 bases between them. The variable domain in full, completed from reference TRBV7-2 and TRBJ1-1, reads GAGVSQSPSNKVTEKGKDVELRCDPISGHTALYWYRQSLGQGLEFLIYFQGNSAPDKSGLPSDRFSAERTGGSVSTLTIQRTQQEDSAVYLCASSLLAARWSTEAFFGQGTRLTVV.